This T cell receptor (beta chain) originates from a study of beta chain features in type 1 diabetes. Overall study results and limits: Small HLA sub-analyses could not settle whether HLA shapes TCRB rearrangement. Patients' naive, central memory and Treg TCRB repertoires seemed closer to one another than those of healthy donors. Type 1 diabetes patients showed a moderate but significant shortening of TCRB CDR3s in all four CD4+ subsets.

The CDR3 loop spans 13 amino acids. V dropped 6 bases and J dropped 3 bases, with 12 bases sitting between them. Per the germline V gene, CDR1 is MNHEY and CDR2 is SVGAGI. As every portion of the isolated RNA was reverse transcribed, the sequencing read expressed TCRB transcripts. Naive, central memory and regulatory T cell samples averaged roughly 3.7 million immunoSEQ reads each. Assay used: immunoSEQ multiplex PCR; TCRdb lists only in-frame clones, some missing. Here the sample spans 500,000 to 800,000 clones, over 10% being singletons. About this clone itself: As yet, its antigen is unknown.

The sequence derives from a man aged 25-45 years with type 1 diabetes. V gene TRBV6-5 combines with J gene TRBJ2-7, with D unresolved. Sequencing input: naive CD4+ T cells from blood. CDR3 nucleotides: TGTGCCAGCAGCTTCACTACCAACTACGAGCAGTACTTC. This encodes CASSFTTNYEQYF.